These 18 T cell receptor beta chains originate from one sample sequenced in a study of lymphopenia after photon versus proton radiotherapy. Here immunoSEQ multiplex PCR was the method, and the copy in TCRdb shows in-frame clones only, minus some. The sample yields fewer than 25,000 clones, 84% seen once. Specimen: peripheral blood, collected from a patient treated with photon-based radiotherapy. The source of these receptors is a man aged 35 to 55 with gastric cancer.

This chain joins TRBV6-6 and TRBJ2-7; no clear D. The CDR3 is 13 residues long. Trimming took off 2 bases at V and 7 bases at J, with 12 bases between the two ends. The germline V gene encodes CDR1 MNHNY and CDR2 SVGAGI (reference sequence). This CDR3 is CASSYVLAREQYF. The DNA of the CDR3 is TGTGCCAGCAGTTACGTTTTGGCCCGTGAGCAGTACTTC.

V usage is TRBV5-1 and J usage is TRBJ2-1; possible D gene TRBD2, 6 bases. CDR3 length equals 14 residues. V lost 0 bases and J lost 7, with 11 bases in between. Germline-derived CDR1 and CDR2 are SGHRS and YFSETQ. CDR3 nucleotide sequence: TGCGCCAGCAGCTTGGACGTCGGGGGAAATGAGCAGTTCTTC. Translation: CASSLDVGGNEQFF. The full variable domain, its missing parts supplied by reference TRBV5-1 and TRBJ2-1, is KAGVTQTPRYLIKTRGQQVTLSCSPISGHRSVSWYQQTPGQGLQFLFEYFSETQRNKGNFPGRFSGRQFSNSRSEMNVSTLELGDSALYLCASSLDVGGNEQFFGPGTRLTVL.

This clone was found a few times. V and J are TRBV5-1 and TRBJ2-2; 9 bases line up with TRBD1. Germline V gene lookup returns CDR1 SGHRS and CDR2 YFSETQ. V shed 2 bases, J shed 3 bases, and the junction held 5 bases outside the gene matches. The CDR3 contains 16 residues. The DNA for the CDR3 is TGCGCCAGCAGCTTAACAGGGGGCGCGTACACCGGGGAGCTGTTTTTT. It translates to CASSLTGGAYTGELFF. The whole variable domain, filled in from reference TRBV5-1 and TRBJ2-2, reads KAGVTQTPRYLIKTRGQQVTLSCSPISGHRSVSWYQQTPGQGLQFLFEYFSETQRNKGNFPGRFSGRQFSNSRSEMNVSTLELGDSALYLCASSLTGGAYTGELFFGEGSRLTVL.

The chain combines TRBV19 with TRBJ1-1, with a tentative D call TRBD1 (5 bases). Germline V lookup: CDR1 LNHDA, CDR2 SQIVND (reference sequence). V shed 5 bases and J shed 0 bases, with 10 bases lying between them. The CDR3 totals 14 residues. The CDR3 DNA reads TGTGCCAGTAGTGTACAGGTTCTGAACACTGAAGCTTTCTTT. Translation: CASSVQVLNTEAFF.

The chain employs TRBV7-2 and TRBJ1-2; a weak D match, TRBD1 (5 bases). Germline CDR1 is SGHTA and CDR2 is FQGNSA. Between the trimmed V and J ends, which lost 4 bases and 5 bases, there was a span of 8 bases. The CDR3 is made up of 12 amino acids. The CDR3, as DNA: TGTGCCAGCAGCTCCGGGGGGTATGGCTACACCTTC. The encoded protein is CASSSGGYGYTF.

The chain carries TRBV30 and TRBJ2-5, with 7 bases identical to TRBD2. Germline lookup yields CDR1 GTSNPN and CDR2 SVGIG (reference sequence). The CDR3 is 13 amino acids. V lost 7 bases, J lost 7 bases, and 12 bases stayed unmatched. In nucleotides, the CDR3 is TGTGCCTCCGAGGGAAGCGGGGTGGGGACCCAGTACTTC. Its protein product is CASEGSGVGTQYF.

The gene calls are TRBV7-8 and TRBJ2-7; 10 nucleotides align to TRBD1. This CDR3 contains 15 residues. Germline CDR1 SGHVS, CDR2 FQNEAQ. V trimming: 1 base; J trimming: 5 bases; junction bases outside the gene matches: 5. CDR3 sequence reads: CASSLGLGTGDEQYF. The CDR3, as DNA: TGTGCCAGCAGCTTAGGATTAGGGACAGGGGACGAGCAGTACTTC.

This chain connects TRBV21-1 to TRBJ1-3; TRBD1 is the table's D call and was not checked against the DNA. TRBV21-1 is flagged as a pseudogene. This CDR3 has 16 amino acids. The CDR3 DNA reads as TGTGCCAGCAGGATCTTTCAGGGGATCTCTGGAAACACCATATATTTT. Translation gives CASRIFQGISGNTIYF.

This chain connects TRBV7-9 to TRBJ1-3, with unresolved D. The CDR3 is 10 amino acids. Looked up from germline, CDR1 is SEHNR and CDR2 is FQNEAQ (reference sequence). The V gene lost 2 bases and the J gene lost 12 bases, with 5 bases spanning the gap. The CDR3, as DNA: TGTGCCAGCAGCTTAACGGTCATATATTTT. As protein: CASSLTVIYF.

The count of this clone is one. This sequence joins TRBV6-6 and TRBJ1-1; D unresolved. This CDR3 spans 13 amino acids. V was clipped by 7 bases and J by 1 base, with 10 bases between them. Germline V gene lookup returns CDR1 MNHNY and CDR2 SVGAGI (reference sequence). The CDR3 sequence: CASTQRENTEAFF. The DNA for the CDR3 is TGTGCCAGCACCCAGCGGGAGAACACTGAAGCTTTCTTT.

This clone was seen only a few times. The V call is TRBV6-1, the J call TRBJ2-7; TRBD1 matches 7 bases. This CDR3 comprises 16 residues. The trim removed 1 base at V and 2 bases at J, leaving 8 bases unmatched. Germline V CDR1 and CDR2: MNHNS, SASEGT. CDR3 protein: CASSEGYGQVPYEQYF. The CDR3 bases are TGTGCCAGCAGTGAAGGGTACGGACAGGTCCCCTACGAGCAGTACTTC.

The chain has TRBV19 and TRBJ1-2, with D unresolved. Germline V gives CDR1 LNHDA, CDR2 SQIVND (reference sequence). V shed 8 bases and J shed 2 bases, with 6 bases lying between them. The CDR3 runs to 11 residues. The CDR3 protein is CASSANYGYTF. The CDR3 DNA reads TGTGCCAGTTCTGCGAACTATGGCTACACCTTC.

The gene calls are TRBV30 and TRBJ1-3; a possible D gene is TRBD1 (5 bases). The CDR3 loop spans 17 amino acids. The V gene's germline CDR1 is GTSNPN and CDR2 SVGIG (reference sequence). V was clipped by 0 bases and J by 1 base, with 16 bases between them. CDR3 nucleotides: TGTGCCTGGAGTGTCGATCGGTCAGGGCTTTCTGGAAACACCATATATTTT. Protein product: CAWSVDRSGLSGNTIYF.

The genes are TRBV11-2 and TRBJ1-5; D is undetermined. Germline lookup yields CDR1 SGHAT and CDR2 FQNNGV. Trimming took 3 bases from V and 4 from J, leaving 7 bases between them. The CDR3 is 13 amino acids. The CDR3 nucleotides read TGTGCCAGCAGCTTGGGCAGAAATCAGCCCCAGCATTTT. This sequence encodes CASSLGRNQPQHF. The variable domain in full, with the rest retrieved from reference TRBV11-2 and TRBJ1-5, is EAGVAQSPRYKIIEKRQSVAFWCNPISGHATLYWYQQILGQGPKLLIQFQNNGVVDDSQLPKDRFSAERLKGVDSTLKIQPAKLEDSAVYLCASSLGRNQPQHFGDGTRLSIL.

The V call is TRBV4-2, the J call TRBJ2-5; D not certain. This CDR3 comprises 15 residues. Germline V gene lookup returns CDR1 LGHNA and CDR2 YNFKEQ. Trimming stripped 0 bases from V and 1 base from J, with 9 bases between. CDR3 DNA sequence: TGTGCCAGCAGCCAAGATCGGAACAGCCAAGAGACCCAGTACTTC. It translates to CASSQDRNSQETQYF.

This rearrangement joins TRBV10-3 to TRBJ1-1, with D perhaps matching TRBD1 (5 bases). The germline V and J ends were trimmed by 4 bases and 8 bases, with 11 bases remaining between them. Germline CDR1 is ENHRY and CDR2 is SYGVKD. CDR3 length: 12 amino acids. The CDR3 sequence: CAISATGTEAFF. The CDR3 coding sequence is TGTGCCATCAGTGCAACCGGGACCGAAGCTTTCTTT.

The sample holds one count of this clone. This rearrangement joins TRBV9 to TRBJ2-3, with 7 bases identical to TRBD1. Germline V lookup: CDR1 SGDLS, CDR2 YYNGEE. V was pared by 3 bases and J by 4 bases, with 8 bases of the junction left unmatched. CDR3 size: 15 residues. The CDR3 loop is CASSDRQGTPDTQYF. The DNA of the CDR3 is TGTGCCAGCAGCGACCGACAGGGTACACCAGATACGCAGTATTTT. The full variable domain, in which reference TRBV9 and TRBJ2-3 provide the parts outside the CDR3, is DSGVTQTPKHLITATGQRVTLRCSPRSGDLSVYWYQQSLDQGLQFLIQYYNGEERAKGNILERFSAQQFPDLHSELNLSSLELGDSALYFCASSDRQGTPDTQYFGPGTRLTVL.

The chain has TRBV11-1 and TRBJ2-7; the match to TRBD1 covers 7 bases. Unmatched junction bases numbered 12, after V lost 6 bases and J lost 1 base. The germline V gene encodes CDR1 SGHAT and CDR2 FQDESV (reference sequence). This CDR3 region has 16 residues. CDR3 sequence reads: CASSSSRDSFSYEQYF. CDR3 sequence (DNA): TGTGCCAGCAGTTCTAGTCGGGACAGCTTTTCCTACGAGCAGTACTTC.